Listed below are T cell receptor beta chains from one sample, sequenced in a study of post-analysis software for immune sequencing data. MiXCR, run by TCRdb on the PCR reads, gives a single entry per CDR3 protein. The data hold roughly 540,000 distinct CDR3 sequences, with approximately 31% observed a single time. Sequenced sample: blood. The receptors were gathered from a girl aged 2-17 years with multiple sclerosis. CDR3s leave out the opening cysteine and the closing phenylalanine or tryptophan. Fields, in order: CDR3 protein, V gene, clone size, J gene, CDR3 length. Expanded clones get a size class; other rows say once, few or many, or leave the size out.

CDR3 protein: SASPLGRRNEQY
V gene: TRBV20-1
clone size: few
J gene: TRBJ2-7
CDR3 length: 12

CDR3 protein: ASSYSRDGYYGYT
V gene: TRBV6-5
clone size: NA
J gene: TRBJ1-2
CDR3 length: 13

CDR3 protein: ASSLGSTNEKLF
V gene: TRBV5-1
clone size: few
J gene: TRBJ1-4
CDR3 length: 12

CDR3 protein: ASSQDTLANEQY
V gene: TRBV4-2
clone size: few
J gene: TRBJ2-7
CDR3 length: 12

CDR3 protein: ASSLFLGTYNEQF
V gene: TRBV11-2
clone size: NA
J gene: TRBJ2-1
CDR3 length: 13

CDR3 protein: ASNTGWASHGYT
V gene: TRBV28
clone size: NA
J gene: TRBJ1-2
CDR3 length: 12

CDR3 protein: SVVGTVEAF
V gene: TRBV29-1
clone size: NA
J gene: TRBJ1-1
CDR3 length: 9

CDR3 protein: ASSLFPLAKNIQY
V gene: TRBV12-3/TRBV12-4
clone size: NA
J gene: TRBJ2-4
CDR3 length: 13

CDR3 protein: ASSIDPFSGATYNEQF
V gene: TRBV11-2
clone size: NA
J gene: TRBJ2-1
CDR3 length: 16

CDR3 protein: ASSLGRNEQF
V gene: TRBV27
clone size: many
J gene: TRBJ2-1
CDR3 length: 10

CDR3 protein: SAPREYTEAF
V gene: TRBV20-1
clone size: few
J gene: TRBJ1-1
CDR3 length: 10

CDR3 protein: ASSRSRGGLADTQY
V gene: TRBV4-2
clone size: NA
J gene: TRBJ2-3
CDR3 length: 14

CDR3 protein: SARDLSQLYEQY
V gene: TRBV20-1
clone size: many
J gene: TRBJ2-7
CDR3 length: 12

CDR3 protein: AISEDGPTGTDTQY
V gene: TRBV10-3
clone size: NA
J gene: TRBJ2-3
CDR3 length: 14

CDR3 protein: ASSSRDSLSYGYT
V gene: TRBV12-3/TRBV12-4
clone size: NA
J gene: TRBJ1-2
CDR3 length: 13

CDR3 protein: ASSYSKRRETQY
V gene: TRBV6-5
clone size: NA
J gene: TRBJ2-5
CDR3 length: 12

CDR3 protein: ASSLMPEYEQY
V gene: TRBV5-1
clone size: NA
J gene: TRBJ2-7
CDR3 length: 11

CDR3 protein: AGSLGRGRVNQPQH
V gene: TRBV6-2/TRBV6-3
clone size: NA
J gene: TRBJ1-5
CDR3 length: 14

CDR3 protein: ASSPRTSGGARETQY
V gene: TRBV7-2
clone size: few
J gene: NA
CDR3 length: 15

CDR3 protein: ASSYGVGGSTDTQY
V gene: TRBV6-6
clone size: few
J gene: TRBJ2-3
CDR3 length: 14

CDR3 protein: ASSLRGGGHTEAF
V gene: TRBV12-3/TRBV12-4
clone size: NA
J gene: TRBJ1-1
CDR3 length: 13

CDR3 protein: ASRQGGNTGELF
V gene: TRBV12-3/TRBV12-4
clone size: few
J gene: TRBJ2-2
CDR3 length: 12

CDR3 protein: ASSLWGSADTQY
V gene: TRBV11-2
clone size: few
J gene: TRBJ2-3
CDR3 length: 12

CDR3 protein: SADDPADTQY
V gene: TRBV29-1
clone size: many
J gene: TRBJ2-3
CDR3 length: 10

CDR3 protein: ASSQDGASGHTDTQY
V gene: TRBV3-1
clone size: many
J gene: TRBJ2-3
CDR3 length: 15

CDR3 protein: AVNPDGGFTTDTQY
V gene: TRBV10-3
clone size: NA
J gene: TRBJ2-3
CDR3 length: 14

CDR3 protein: SGERGAGETQY
V gene: TRBV20-1
clone size: few
J gene: NA
CDR3 length: 11

CDR3 protein: ASGTLGGGQETQY
V gene: TRBV2
clone size: few
J gene: TRBJ2-5
CDR3 length: 13

CDR3 protein: ASSLGTDSNQPQH
V gene: TRBV7-6
clone size: few
J gene: TRBJ1-5
CDR3 length: 13

CDR3 protein: SESGDGVYNEQF
V gene: TRBV20-1
clone size: NA
J gene: TRBJ2-1
CDR3 length: 12

CDR3 protein: ASSRSGGDQPQH
V gene: TRBV7-9
clone size: NA
J gene: TRBJ1-5
CDR3 length: 12

CDR3 protein: ASSPGQDRSSYEQY
V gene: TRBV4-1
clone size: few
J gene: TRBJ2-7
CDR3 length: 14

CDR3 protein: ASSDLAGLQY
V gene: TRBV7-9
clone size: few
J gene: TRBJ2-3
CDR3 length: 10

CDR3 protein: ASIGWSSYNSPLH
V gene: TRBV6-6
clone size: few
J gene: TRBJ1-6
CDR3 length: 13